What follows are 19 T cell receptor beta chains derived from one specimen sequenced in a study of response to subunit inactivated influenza vaccine (dated by TCRdb to the late 2010s). Receptor amplification or capture employed RT-PCR. Reads for this sample came from an Illumina HiSeq 2500. TCRdb reran the public reads through fastp at Q25 and MiXCR, keeping productive beta chains. Rows are combined by CDR3 protein, so each entry shows the most common genes and DNA. A total of 200,000 to 300,000 distinct CDR3 sequences appear in this sample, over 9% of them only once. About 7.8% of the sample comes from the top ten. The sample here was non-naive T cells sorted from PBMCs, taken 14 days before vaccination. The cell subset or site label on this specimen signifies: memory T cell fraction. All receptors come from a man in his fifties or sixties who received an inactivated influenza vaccine. Donor details come from another sample of the same person, matched by shared clones.

This clonotype was counted at least ten times. The J gene is TRBJ2-5, the V gene TRBV12-3 or TRBV12-4; unclear D gene. The V end was cut by 3 bases, the J end by 4 bases, with 9 bases between. The CDR3 consists of 13 residues. Here the CDR3 reads CASSFHPAETQYF. In DNA form, the CDR3 reads TGTGCCAGCAGTTTTCATCCGGCAGAGACCCAGTACTTC.

This clonotype has only a few counts. The V call is TRBV20-1, the J call TRBJ2-3; 9 bases agree with TRBD2. Germline trimming cut 6 bases from V and 4 bases from J; bases unmatched to any gene: 14. The germline V gene has CDR1 DFQATT and CDR2 SNEGSKA (reference sequence). The CDR3 consists of 16 residues. For the CDR3, the DNA is TGCAGTGCCCAGCGAGCTCTAGCGGGGAAGGCAGATACGCAGTATTTT. This codes for CSAQRALAGKADTQYF.

This clonotype was detected many times. The chain employs TRBV12-3 or TRBV12-4 and TRBJ2-7; 11 positions agree with TRBD1. The CDR3 consists of 16 residues. V lost 3 bases and J lost 2; bases outside the gene matches: 6. The CDR3 protein is CASSFGGTGGTYEQYF. The CDR3 DNA is TGTGCCAGCAGTTTTGGCGGGACAGGGGGGACCTACGAGCAGTACTTC.

The V gene is TRBV4-2, the J gene TRBJ1-5; no firm D call. The ends were cut back, 0 bases at V and 1 base at J, with 7 bases in the middle. CDR3 length: 15 amino acids. CDR1 is LGHNA, CDR2 YNFKEQ, per germline. The CDR3 is CASSQESSSNQPQHF. CDR3 nucleotides: TGTGCCAGCAGCCAAGAGAGTAGCAGCAATCAGCCCCAGCATTTT.

CDR3 protein: CAWSASHNEQFF. The CDR3 bases are TGTGCCTGGAGCGCCAGCCACAATGAGCAGTTCTTC. V usage is TRBV30 and J usage is TRBJ2-1; D uncertain. The CDR3 extends over 12 amino acids. The V end lost 3 bases, the J end lost 5 bases, and 8 bases lay between the germline ends. Per germline, CDR1 GTSNPN and CDR2 SVGIG (reference sequence).

This clonotype appeared many times. The chain is built from TRBV6-2 or TRBV6-3 and TRBJ1-2; 9 nucleotides agree with TRBD1. The ends lost 6 bases at V and 5 bases at J; junction bases unmatched: 10. Per germline, CDR1 MNHEY and CDR2 SVGEGT. This CDR3 spans 15 amino acids. This chain's CDR3 is CASRETGGARYGYTF. The CDR3 DNA is TGTGCCAGCAGGGAAACAGGGGGCGCACGGTATGGCTACACCTTC.

The CDR3 reads CASSVTGRYTDTQYF. In DNA form, the CDR3 reads TGTGCCAGCAGCGTAACAGGGAGATACACAGATACGCAGTATTTT. This chain joins TRBV9 and TRBJ2-3, with D possibly matching TRBD1 (6 bases). CDR1 and CDR2 (germline): SGDLS, YYNGEE. The CDR3 is made up of 15 amino acids. With 1 base removed from V and 2 bases from J, the gap between germline ends came to 11 bases.

This clonotype has more than one count but fewer than ten. The chain links TRBV7-2 to TRBJ2-1; 10 bases are a match to TRBD1. Germline V CDR1 and CDR2: SGHTA, FQGNSA. The CDR3 spans 13 residues. The ends lost 11 bases at V and 6 bases at J; junction bases unmatched: 7. CDR3 DNA: TGTGCCTCCGCGGGACAGGGGCTCAATGAGCAGTTCTTC. Amino acid sequence: CASAGQGLNEQFF.

This clonotype was recorded at least ten times. The rearrangement uses TRBV18 and TRBJ2-1, with a possible D match to TRBD2 (6 bases). Trimming cost V 0 bases and J 8 bases, with 11 bases left between them. Germline CDR1 is KGHSH and CDR2 is LQKENI. The CDR3 totals 14 residues. DNA of the CDR3: TGTGCCAGCTCACCACCTGGACTAATTGATGAGCAGTTCTTC. It specifies CASSPPGLIDEQFF.

V and J are TRBV11-1 and TRBJ2-5; tentatively, D is TRBD1 (6 bases). Trimming removed 5 bases at V and 2 bases at J, with 12 bases between. Germline V gene data show CDR1 as SGHAT and CDR2 as FQDESV (reference sequence). The CDR3 is 14 amino acids. The CDR3: CASSPDRPQETQYF. The CDR3 DNA reads TGTGCCAGCAGCCCGGACAGACCACAAGAGACCCAGTACTTC. Drawing the rest from reference TRBV11-1 and TRBJ2-5, the complete variable domain is EAEVAQSPRYKITEKSQAVAFWCDPISGHATLYWYRQILGQGPELLVQFQDESVVDDSQLPKDRFSAERLKGVDSTLKIQPAELGDSAMYLCASSPDRPQETQYFGPGTRLLVL.

This clonotype was recorded at least ten times. This chain links TRBV7-2 with TRBJ1-1; D possibly corresponds to TRBD1 (6 bases). The CDR3 covers 12 residues. V lost 5 bases, J lost 5 bases, and 9 bases lay in between. CDR1 is SGHTA, CDR2 FQGNSA, per germline. In DNA form, the CDR3 reads TGTGCCAGCAGCGTTAGGGGGACTGAAGCTTTCTTT. It specifies CASSVRGTEAFF.

There are a few counts of this clonotype. This chain uses TRBV4-2 with TRBJ2-1, with TRBD2 identical over 8 bases. Germline assignment: CDR1 LGHNA and CDR2 YNFKEQ. The CDR3 runs 19 residues. V was clipped by 0 bases and J by 10 bases; unmatched bases: 20. Here the CDR3 reads CASSQDRFGGGGPVGEQFF. Here the CDR3 DNA reads TGTGCCAGCAGCCAAGATCGATTCGGGGGGGGAGGGCCTGTGGGAGAGCAGTTCTTC.

The chain combines TRBV20-1 with TRBJ2-7; 9 nucleotides align to TRBD2. Germline CDR1 and CDR2: DFQATT and SNEGSKA (reference sequence). V lost 0 bases to trimming and J lost 4 bases; unmatched junction nucleotides: 4. The length of the CDR3 is 14 residues. The CDR3, as DNA: TGCAGTGCTAGAGATTTAAGCGGGAGGTACGAGCAGTACTTC. As protein: CSARDLSGRYEQYF.

Ten or more counts support this clonotype. The chain links TRBV12-3 or TRBV12-4 to TRBJ2-5; the match to TRBD1 covers 7 bases. Trimming at V came to 1 base and at J to 4 bases, leaving 3 bases not matched to a gene. The CDR3 totals 14 residues. This chain's CDR3 is CASSLGPGGETQYF. In nucleotides, the CDR3 is TGTGCCAGCAGTTTAGGTCCAGGGGGAGAGACCCAGTACTTC.

In its sample, this clonotype was seen a few times. V is TRBV6-2 or TRBV6-3 and J is TRBJ2-4; no definite D call. The V gene's germline CDR1 is MNHEY and CDR2 SVGEGT. V was shortened by 1 base and J by 5 bases, with 15 bases between the two germline ends. CDR3 length: 16 residues. The CDR3 loop reads CASSYFYPSRENIQYF. CDR3 DNA sequence: TGTGCCAGCAGTTACTTTTATCCCTCCCGGGAAAACATTCAGTACTTC.

The rearrangement links TRBV5-1 to TRBJ2-5; the D is unclear. The CDR3 runs to 15 residues. CDR1 and CDR2 from the germline V gene are SGHRS and YFSETQ. Deletions cut 2 bases from V and 1 base from J, with 12 bases between. CDR3 loop: CASSFGSRSQETQYF. Written as DNA, the CDR3 is TGCGCCAGCAGCTTTGGGTCTAGATCCCAAGAGACCCAGTACTTC.

This clonotype has a count of ten or more. The V and J genes are TRBV20-1 and TRBJ2-5; D could derive from TRBD1 or TRBD2 (5 bases each). Germline V gives CDR1 DFQATT, CDR2 SNEGSKA (reference sequence). This CDR3 comprises 14 residues. Deletions cut 3 bases from V and 2 bases from J, with 13 bases between. This CDR3 reads CSASGDGLQETQYF. The DNA of the CDR3 is TGCAGTGCTAGCGGGGACGGACTTCAAGAGACCCAGTACTTC.

The chain joins TRBV18 to TRBJ1-5; unclear D gene. From germline, CDR1 is KGHSH and CDR2 LQKENI. The CDR3 consists of 14 residues. With 5 bases removed from V and 0 bases from J, the gap between germline ends came to 8 bases. The CDR3, as DNA: TGTGCCAGCTCATCACAGTCTAGCAATCAGCCCCAGCATTTT. This gives the protein CASSSQSSNQPQHF. Combining the CDR3 with reference TRBV18 and TRBJ1-5 gives the whole variable domain NAGVMQNPRHLVRRRGQEARLRCSPMKGHSHVYWYRQLPEEGLKFMVYLQKENIIDESGMPKERFSAEFPKEGPSILRIQQVVRGDSAAYFCASSSQSSNQPQHFGDGTRLSIL.

The chain uses TRBV10-3 and TRBJ1-2; 9 bases match TRBD1. J gave up 3 bases and V 11 bases, and 4 bases lay outside the gene matches. Germline lookup yields CDR1 ENHRY and CDR2 SYGVKD. The CDR3 is 12 amino acids. The CDR3 nucleotides are TGTGCCGCCCGGGACAGGGACTATGGCTACACCTTC. Translation gives CAARDRDYGYTF.